These T cell receptor beta chains were read from a single sample in a study of cytomegalovirus exposure and HLA in healthy donors. Generated by immunoSEQ multiplex PCR, the TCRdb table keeps only in-frame clones and is missing some. Of 100,000 to 150,000 clones in the sample, about 76% were seen once. Sequenced material: PBMCs. These receptors originate from a man aged 40-50 years in good health and CMV-seropositive. CDR3s include the opening cysteine and the closing phenylalanine or tryptophan. A D gene is named only where the DNA matches it firmly. Clone size is given for some rows only: seen once, a few or many times, or a class if the clone is expanded.

D,J,V,size,DNA,CDR3
.,TRBJ1-1,TRBV15,.,TGTGCCACCAGCAGAGAGGGGCTACGGGCAGGGATGCTGAACACTGAAGCTTTCTTT,CATSREGLRAGMLNTEAFF
TRBD1,TRBJ1-1,TRBV6-5,.,TGTGCCAGCAGTTACTCGACAGGGTTGAACACTGAAGCTTTCTTT,CASSYSTGLNTEAFF
.,TRBJ1-4,TRBV28,few,TGTGCCAGCACCTCGAATGAAAAACTGTTTTTT,CASTSNEKLFF
TRBD1,TRBJ2-7,TRBV2,.,TGTGCCAGCACCGGAGGGACAGGGCCCTACGAGCAGTACTTC,CASTGGTGPYEQYF
.,TRBJ1-1,TRBV10-1,.,TGCGCCAGCATCAGCAGGGATGACACTGAAGCTTTCTTT,CASISRDDTEAFF
TRBD1,TRBJ2-1,TRBV18,.,TGTGCCAGCTCACCATTACAGGGGGCGGTATCCTACAATGAGCAGTTCTTC,CASSPLQGAVSYNEQFF
.,TRBJ1-1,TRBV7-9,.,TGTGCCAGCAGCTTAGAGGTAGACGGCAGGGCTTTCTTT,CASSLEVDGRAFF
.,TRBJ2-7,TRBV6-5,.,TGTGCCAGCAGTTTAGGATCTAGAGAGCAGTACTTC,CASSLGSREQYF
.,TRBJ2-2,TRBV18,.,TGTGCCAGCTCACCCATGGCGGGTCCGAACACCGGGGAGCTGTTTTTT,CASSPMAGPNTGELFF
TRBD1,TRBJ2-1,TRBV6-5,.,TGTGCCAGCAACTCAGGGGGCTGGAATGAGCAGTTCTTC,CASNSGGWNEQFF
TRBD1,TRBJ2-1,TRBV6-5,.,TGTGCCAGCAGACACCGGGACAGGGGAGATGAGCAGTTCTTC,CASRHRDRGDEQFF
TRBD1,TRBJ2-3,TRBV5-1,.,TGCGCCAGCAGCCCGGGACAGGGAAGCACAGATACGCAGTATTTT,CASSPGQGSTDTQYF
TRBD2,TRBJ2-4,TRBV7-8,.,TGTGCCAGCAGCTTAGCGCCCGCGCCCGGGGGGGCCGCCAAAAACATTCAGTACTTC,CASSLAPAPGGAAKNIQYF
.,TRBJ2-5,TRBV11-3,.,TGTGCCAGCAGCTTGGGTTCGACTGCCCGGAAGGGGGAGACCCAGTACTTC,CASSLGSTARKGETQYF
.,TRBJ2-7,TRBV7-9,.,TGTGCCAGCAGCCGCGGGGTAGCCGATACCTACGAGCAGTACTTC,CASSRGVADTYEQYF
TRBD2,TRBJ2-3,TRBV13,.,TGTGCCAGCAGCTTAGGGGGACTAGCAACAGATACGCAGTATTTT,CASSLGGLATDTQYF
TRBD2,TRBJ2-5,TRBV11-2,.,TGTGCCAGCAGCTCCAACCTAGCGGGGGGGCAAGAGACCCAGTACTTC,CASSSNLAGGQETQYF